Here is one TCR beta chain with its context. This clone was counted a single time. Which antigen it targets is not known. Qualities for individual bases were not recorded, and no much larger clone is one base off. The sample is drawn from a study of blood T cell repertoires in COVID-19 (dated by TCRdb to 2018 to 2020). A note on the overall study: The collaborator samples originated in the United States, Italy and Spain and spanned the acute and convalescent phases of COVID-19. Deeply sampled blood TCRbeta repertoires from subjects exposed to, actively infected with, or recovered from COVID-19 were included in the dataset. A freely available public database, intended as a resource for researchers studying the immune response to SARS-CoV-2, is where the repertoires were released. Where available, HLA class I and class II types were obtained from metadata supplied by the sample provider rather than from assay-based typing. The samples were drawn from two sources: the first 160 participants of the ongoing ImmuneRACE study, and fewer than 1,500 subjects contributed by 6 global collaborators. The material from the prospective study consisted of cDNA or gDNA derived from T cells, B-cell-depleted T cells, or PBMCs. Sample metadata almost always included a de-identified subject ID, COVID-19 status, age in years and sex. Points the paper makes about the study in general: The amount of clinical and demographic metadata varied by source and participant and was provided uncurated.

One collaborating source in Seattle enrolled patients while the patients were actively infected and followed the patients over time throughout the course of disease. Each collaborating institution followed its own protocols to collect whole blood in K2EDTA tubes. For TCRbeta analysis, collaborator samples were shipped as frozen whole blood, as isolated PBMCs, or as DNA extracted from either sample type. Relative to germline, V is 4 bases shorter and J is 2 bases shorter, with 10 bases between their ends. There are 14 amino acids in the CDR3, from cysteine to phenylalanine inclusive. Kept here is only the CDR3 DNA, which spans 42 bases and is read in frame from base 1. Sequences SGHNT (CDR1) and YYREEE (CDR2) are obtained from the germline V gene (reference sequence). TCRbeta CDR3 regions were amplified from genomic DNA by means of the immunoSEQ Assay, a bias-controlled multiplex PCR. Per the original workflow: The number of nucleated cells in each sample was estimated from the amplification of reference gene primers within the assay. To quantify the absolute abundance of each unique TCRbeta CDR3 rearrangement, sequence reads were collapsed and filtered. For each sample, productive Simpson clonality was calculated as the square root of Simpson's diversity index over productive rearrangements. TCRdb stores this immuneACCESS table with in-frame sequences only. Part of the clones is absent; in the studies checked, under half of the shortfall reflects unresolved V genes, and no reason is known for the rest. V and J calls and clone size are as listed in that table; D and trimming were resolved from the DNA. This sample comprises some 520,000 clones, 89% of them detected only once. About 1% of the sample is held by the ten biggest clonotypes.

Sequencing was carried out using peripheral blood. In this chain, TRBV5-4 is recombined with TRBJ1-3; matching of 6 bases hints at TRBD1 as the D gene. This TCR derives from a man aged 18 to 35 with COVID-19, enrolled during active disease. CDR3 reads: CASSGTGTGNTIYF. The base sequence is TGTGCCAGCAGCGGTACAGGGACTGGAAACACCATATATTTT. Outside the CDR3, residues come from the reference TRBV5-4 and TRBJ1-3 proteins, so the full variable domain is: ETGVTQSPTHLIKTRGQQVTLRCSSQSGHNTVSWYQQALGQGPQFIFQYYREEENGRGNFPPRFSGLQFPNYSSELNVNALELDDSALYLCASSGTGTGNTIYFGEGSWLTVV.